This T cell receptor (beta chain) was observed in a study of blood T cell repertoires in COVID-19. Study at large: Both acute and convalescent COVID-19 samples were obtained from the United States, Italy and Spain. The cDNA or gDNA used as material had been derived from T cells, B-cell-depleted T cells, or PBMCs.

With V trimmed by 1 base and J by 0 bases, 2 bases remained unmatched. The CDR3 has 16 residues. The germline V gene has CDR1 MDHEN and CDR2 SYDVKM. Measured with immunoSEQ multiplex PCR; TCRdb has only the in-frame clones, and not every one. The table records around 360,000 clones, over 75% of them present only once. Material for sequencing was PBMCs or T cells enriched from blood (not recorded which). V is TRBV28 and J is TRBJ2-1, with TRBD2 matching 8 bases. The clonotype originates from a woman aged 25 to 39 who had recovered from COVID-19. The CDR3 DNA reads TGTGCCAGCAGTTTATTTCGGGGGGGCTCCTACAATGAGCAGTTCTTC. It translates to CASSLFRGGSYNEQFF.